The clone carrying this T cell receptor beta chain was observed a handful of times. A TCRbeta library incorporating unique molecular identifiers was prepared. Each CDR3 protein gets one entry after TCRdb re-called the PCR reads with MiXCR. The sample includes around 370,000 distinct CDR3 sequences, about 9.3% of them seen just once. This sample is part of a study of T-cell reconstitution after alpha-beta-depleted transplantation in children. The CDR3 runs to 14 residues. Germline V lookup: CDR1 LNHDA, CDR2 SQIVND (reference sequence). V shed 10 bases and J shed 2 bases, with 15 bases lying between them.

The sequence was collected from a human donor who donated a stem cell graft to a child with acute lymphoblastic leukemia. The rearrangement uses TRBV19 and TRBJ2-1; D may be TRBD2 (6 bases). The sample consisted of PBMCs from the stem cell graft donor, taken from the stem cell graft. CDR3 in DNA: TGTGCCACCAGTACCGGGAGCGCCTACAATGAGCAGTTCTTC. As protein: CATSTGSAYNEQFF.